This TCR beta chain originates from a study of PD-1 blockade in classical Hodgkin lymphoma. General study points: Newly diagnosed and completely responding patients shared comparable baseline diversity. The repertoire differences lack a defined cause, possibly disease activity or prior therapy. The study reported lower baseline TCR diversity in newly diagnosed patients than in healthy donors.

Every single patient, without exception, relapsed after autologous stem cell transplantation, and brentuximab vedotin exposure varied. Sequenced by immunoSEQ multiplex PCR; TCRdb stores in-frame clones only, minus some. The data show approximately 17,000 clones, 82% seen once. The CDR3 loop spans 13 amino acids. In germline, CDR1 is SGHRS, CDR2 YFSETQ. V was pared by 1 base and J by 5 bases, with 9 bases between. Comment on this clone: The target antigen is unknown.

This clonotype was sampled from a human donor with classical Hodgkin lymphoma. The sample in question was peripheral blood mononuclear cells (PBMCs), obtained before the second cycle of nivolumab. V gene TRBV5-1 combines with J gene TRBJ2-5, with a tentative D call TRBD1 (6 bases). The CDR3 loop is CASSLRQGETQYF. In DNA, the CDR3 is TGCGCCAGCAGCTTGAGGCAGGGGGAGACCCAGTACTTC.